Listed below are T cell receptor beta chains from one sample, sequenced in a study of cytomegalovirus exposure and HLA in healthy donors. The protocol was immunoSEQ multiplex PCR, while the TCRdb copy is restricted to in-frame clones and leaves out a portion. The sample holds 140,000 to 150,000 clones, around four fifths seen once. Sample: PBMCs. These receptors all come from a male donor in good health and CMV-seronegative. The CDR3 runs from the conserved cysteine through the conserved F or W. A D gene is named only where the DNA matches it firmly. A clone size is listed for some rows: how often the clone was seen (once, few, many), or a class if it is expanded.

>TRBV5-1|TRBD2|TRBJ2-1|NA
TGCGCCAGCAGCTTGGGACTAGCGGGGATCTACAATGAGCAGTTCTTC
CASSLGLAGIYNEQFF
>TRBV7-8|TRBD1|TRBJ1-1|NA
TGTGCCAGCAGCTTAGCCCCCGGACAGGGTAGCACTGAAGCTTTCTTT
CASSLAPGQGSTEAFF
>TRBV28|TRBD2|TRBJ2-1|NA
TGTGCCAGCATCCTATCTGGGACTAGAGGCTCGCAGTTCTTC
CASILSGTRGSQFF
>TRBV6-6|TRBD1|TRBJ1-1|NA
TGTGCCAGCAGTAGCCCGGGACAGGGATTGCCTGAAGCTTTCTTT
CASSSPGQGLPEAFF
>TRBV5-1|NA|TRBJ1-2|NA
TGCGCCAGCAGCTTGGATGGGGCCCCGGTGGTTTATGGCTACACCTTC
CASSLDGAPVVYGYTF
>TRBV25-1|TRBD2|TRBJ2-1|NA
TGTGCCAGCAGTGTTTTTAGCGGGGGGCCCAATGAGCAGTTCTTC
CASSVFSGGPNEQFF
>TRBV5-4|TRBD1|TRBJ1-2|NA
TGTGCCAGCAGCTTGAAAATTATGGCCGGGACAGGGGCGAACTATGGCTACACCTTC
CASSLKIMAGTGANYGYTF
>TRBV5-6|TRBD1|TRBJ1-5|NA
TGTGCCAGCAGCTTATATGGGACAGGGCTCTGGGAAAATCAGCCCCAGCATTTT
CASSLYGTGLWENQPQHF
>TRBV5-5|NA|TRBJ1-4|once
TGTGCCACTACGGGGGGTAAGTCAGCAACTAATGAAAAACTGTTTTTT
CATTGGKSATNEKLFF
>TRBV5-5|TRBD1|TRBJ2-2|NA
TGTGCCAGCAGCTCTCCGGGACAGTCGAACACCGGGGAGCTGTTTTTT
CASSSPGQSNTGELFF
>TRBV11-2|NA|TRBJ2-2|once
TGTGCCAGCAGCCGGGGGTCTCCAGGGACCGGGGAGCTGTTTTTT
CASSRGSPGTGELFF
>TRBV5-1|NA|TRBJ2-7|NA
TGCGCCAGCAGCTTGGTGGCAGGCTCGGAAAACGAGCAGTACTTC
CASSLVAGSENEQYF
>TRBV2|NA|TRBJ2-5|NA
TGTGCCAGCAGTGAAGCGGCCGGGAAAGAGACCCAGTACTTC
CASSEAAGKETQYF
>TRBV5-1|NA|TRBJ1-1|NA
TGCGCCAGCAGCTTGGTAACAGGGACCCCGAACACTGAAGCTTTCTTT
CASSLVTGTPNTEAFF
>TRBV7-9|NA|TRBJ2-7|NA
TGTTCCAGCAGCGTAGGCTTCGGGTCCTACGAGCAGTACTTC
CSSSVGFGSYEQYF
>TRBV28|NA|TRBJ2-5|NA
TGTGCCAGCAGTTTAGGAGGGACCGAAGAGACCCAGTACTTC
CASSLGGTEETQYF
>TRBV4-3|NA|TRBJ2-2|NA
TGCGCCAGCAGCCAAGAGCCGACTGGCACCGGGGAGCTGTTTTTT
CASSQEPTGTGELFF
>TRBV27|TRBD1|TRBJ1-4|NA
TGTGCCAGCAGTCCTTACAGGGGAACTAATGAAAAACTGTTTTTT
CASSPYRGTNEKLFF
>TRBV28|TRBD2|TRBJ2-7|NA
TGTGCCAGCAGCCCCGGACTAGCATCTTCCTACGAGCAGTACTTC
CASSPGLASSYEQYF
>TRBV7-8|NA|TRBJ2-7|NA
TGTGCCAGCAGCGCACAGGGCTACGAGCAGTACTTC
CASSAQGYEQYF
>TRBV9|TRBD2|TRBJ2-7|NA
TGTGCCAGCAGCGTTACTAGCGGGGGGACCTACGAGCAGTACTTC
CASSVTSGGTYEQYF
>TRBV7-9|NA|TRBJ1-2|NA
TGTTCCAGCAGCGTCGAACCGGGACAAATATCCTATGGCTACACCTTC
CSSSVEPGQISYGYTF
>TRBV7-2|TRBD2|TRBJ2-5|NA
TGTGCCAGCAGCGCACTAGCGGGGGGACAAGAGACCCAGTACTTC
CASSALAGGQETQYF
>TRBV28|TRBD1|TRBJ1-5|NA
TGTGCCAGCAGTTTAGGAGGGGGCGCAGACAATCAGCCCCAGCATTTT
CASSLGGGADNQPQHF
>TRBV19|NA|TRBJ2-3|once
TGTGCCAGTAGCGGACACGAACCGGTAGATACGCAGTATTTT
CASSGHEPVDTQYF
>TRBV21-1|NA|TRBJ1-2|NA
TGTGCCAGCAGCAACAAAAACTATGGCTACACCTTC
CASSNKNYGYTF
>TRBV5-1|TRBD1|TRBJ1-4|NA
TGCGCCAGCAGCTTGCCGAGCCACAGGGGAACTAATGAAAAACTGTTTTTT
CASSLPSHRGTNEKLFF
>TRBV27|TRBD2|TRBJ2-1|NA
TGTGCCAGCAGTTCGGGACTAGCAACGTACAATGAGCAGTTCTTC
CASSSGLATYNEQFF
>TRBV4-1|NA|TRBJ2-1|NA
TGCGCCAGCAGCCAAGCCCCTAGACCAGACAATGAGCAGTTCTTC
CASSQAPRPDNEQFF
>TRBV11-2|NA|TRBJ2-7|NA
TGTGCCAGCAGCCTAACAGGGCGTTCGTACTTC
CASSLTGRSYF
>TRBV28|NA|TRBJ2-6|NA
TGTGCCAGCAGTAGCTCGGCTGGGGCCAACGTCCTGACTTTC
CASSSSAGANVLTF
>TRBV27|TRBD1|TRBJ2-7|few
TGTGCCAGCAGTTTATGGCGTGGGACAGGGCACTCCTACGAGCAGTACTTC
CASSLWRGTGHSYEQYF
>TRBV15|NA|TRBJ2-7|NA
TGTGCCACCAGCAGAGATGAAGTTGACACCTCTTACTACGAGCAGTACTTC
CATSRDEVDTSYYEQYF
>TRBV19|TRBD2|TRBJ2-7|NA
TGTGCCAGTAGTATACGGGAGGGGCCCTCCTACGAGCAGTACTTC
CASSIREGPSYEQYF
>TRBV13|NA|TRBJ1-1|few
TGTGCCAGCAGCTTGGCCTCGAACACTGAAGCTTTCTTT
CASSLASNTEAFF
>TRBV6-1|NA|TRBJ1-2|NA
TGTGCCAGCAGTGACCCGTTAAGAGGATTAAACAACTATGGCTACACCTTC
CASSDPLRGLNNYGYTF
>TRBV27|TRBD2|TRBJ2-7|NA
TGTGCCAGCAGTTTCCTTAGCGGGCGCGCCTTCTACGAGCAGTACTTC
CASSFLSGRAFYEQYF
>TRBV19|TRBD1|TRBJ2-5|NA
TGTGCCAGTAGTCCCTACAGGGGGCTGGGGGAGACCCAGTACTTC
CASSPYRGLGETQYF
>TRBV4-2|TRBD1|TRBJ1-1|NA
TGTGCCAGCAGCCAAGATAGCCAGGGGGGAAGGACTGAAGCTTTCTTT
CASSQDSQGGRTEAFF
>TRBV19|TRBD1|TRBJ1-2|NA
TGTGCCAGTAGTAGAGCCCCGGGACAGTCACTTTACTATGGCTACACCTTC
CASSRAPGQSLYYGYTF
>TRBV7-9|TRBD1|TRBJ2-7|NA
TGTGCCAGCAGCTTATTCGGACAGGGTGACAGCGAGCAGTACTTC
CASSLFGQGDSEQYF
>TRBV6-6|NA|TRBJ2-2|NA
TGTGCCAGCAGTTACGGACAGATGGTCGGCGGGGAGCTGTTTTTT
CASSYGQMVGGELFF
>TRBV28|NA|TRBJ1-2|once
TGTGCCAGCAAGAAGGGAGGGAACTATGGCTACACCTTC
CASKKGGNYGYTF
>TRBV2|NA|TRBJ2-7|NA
TGTGCCAGCATTTCGACATTTTACGTCGGCTACGAGCAGTACTTC
CASISTFYVGYEQYF
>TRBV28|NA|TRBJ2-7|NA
TGTGCCAGCAGTTCAAGCCCCGTCTACGAGCAGTACTTC
CASSSSPVYEQYF
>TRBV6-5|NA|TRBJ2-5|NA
TGTGCCAGCAGTTATCTCGGGGGACTCCAAGAGACCCAGTACTTC
CASSYLGGLQETQYF
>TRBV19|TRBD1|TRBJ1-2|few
TGTGCCAGTAACCTCCGGCAGGGGGATGGCTACACCTTC
CASNLRQGDGYTF
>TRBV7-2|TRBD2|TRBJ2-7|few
TGTGCCAGCAGCCCTGGCGGGGGGGTAGCTGGCGAGCAGTACTTC
CASSPGGGVAGEQYF
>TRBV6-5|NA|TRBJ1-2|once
TGTGCCAGCACTTCAGGTCGCGGCTACACCTTC
CASTSGRGYTF
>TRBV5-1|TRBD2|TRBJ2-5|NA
TGCGCCAGCAGCTTGGCGGGGGCTAGCGGGGAAGAGACCCAGTACTTC
CASSLAGASGEETQYF
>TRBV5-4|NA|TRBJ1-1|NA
TGTGCCAGCAGCTATACGGGGAAAGCTTTCTTT
CASSYTGKAFF
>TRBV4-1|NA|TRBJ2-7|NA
TGCGCCAGCAGCCAATCCCTCCTCTACGAGCAGTACTTC
CASSQSLLYEQYF
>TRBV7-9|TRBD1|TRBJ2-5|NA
TGTGCCAGCAGCATCGGACAGGCAGAGACCCAGTACTTC
CASSIGQAETQYF
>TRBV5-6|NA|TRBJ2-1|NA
TGTGCCAGCAGCTTGGCCGGTCAGGTCTACAATGAGCAGTTCTTC
CASSLAGQVYNEQFF
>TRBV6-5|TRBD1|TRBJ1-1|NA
TGTGCCAGCAGTACTCAGGGGGTGGCGACTGAAGCTTTCTTT
CASSTQGVATEAFF